This TCR beta chain was found in a study of T cells in Graves' hyperthyroidism and ophthalmopathy. Looking at the study overall: Peripheral blood was taken when the disease was first diagnosed, before any treatment began. Findings of the study overall: Median prediction lead before ophthalmopathy onset was 6.5 months with the model.

CDR1 LNHDA and CDR2 SQIVND come from the germline V gene (reference sequence). Trimming stripped 7 bases from V and 8 bases from J, with 17 bases between. This CDR3 is 14 amino acids long. Authors of the study amplified TCR beta CDR3 regions from RNA transcripts. With the HTBI primer set, the TCR CDR3 went through a first round of RT-PCR. TCRdb re-analysed the multiplex PCR reads in MiXCR, keeping a single row per CDR3 protein. The table lists about 550,000 distinct CDR3 sequences, more than 20% of them singletons. This clonotype was recorded at least ten times. The antigen is unknown. Lactation, pregnancy, other autoimmune disease or uncontrolled infection excluded patients. Each diagnosis drew on symptoms, thyroxine, TRAb, thyroid ultrasound and orbital computed tomography findings.

The rearrangement links TRBV19 to TRBJ2-2; D possibly corresponds to TRBD1 (5 bases). Sequencing was performed on blood. This clonotype was sampled from a man in his late teens or twenties with Graves' hyperthyroidism. CDR3 region: CASTVGSSGGELFF. CDR3 bases: TGTGCCAGTACCGTGGGGTCCTCAGGGGGGGAGCTGTTTTTT.